This T cell receptor beta chain stems from a study of PD-1 blockade in classical Hodgkin lymphoma. At the level of the study: Patients were treated with nivolumab at 3 mg/kg, and this was given intravenously every 2 weeks.

The table came from immunoSEQ multiplex PCR; TCRdb's copy has only in-frame clones and leaves some out. The repertoire includes approximately 6,400 clones, around 78% of them detected once, and 46% sits in the top ten. Findings and limits, study-wide: The diversity seen at baseline in complete responders resembled that of newly diagnosed patients.

Comment on this clone: Its antigen is as yet unknown.

Every patient had relapsed following autologous stem cell transplantation, and cohorts differed in brentuximab vedotin exposure. The source is a human donor with classical Hodgkin lymphoma. The source was peripheral blood mononuclear cells (PBMCs), collected before the second cycle of nivolumab.

CDR3 nucleotide sequence: TGCGCCAGCAGCAACAACCAGGCTAGTAATTCACCCCTCCACTTT. As protein: CASSNNQASNSPLHF. The genes are TRBV4-1 and TRBJ1-6; unclear D gene. This CDR3 contains 15 residues. Germline lookup yields CDR1 MGHRA and CDR2 YSYEKL. The V end was cut by 5 bases, the J end by 6 bases, with 14 bases between.